What follows describes a single TCR beta chain. The data stem from a study of T cells of healthy individuals. Germline CDR1 ENHRY, CDR2 SYGVKD. Trimming pared 6 bases from V and 0 bases from J, leaving 11 bases between. The CDR3 covers 14 residues. TCRdb reprocessed the 5' RACE reads with MiXCR, giving one entry per CDR3 protein. The sample consists of about 53,000 distinct CDR3 sequences, roughly 14% of them appearing once. The genes are TRBV10-3 and TRBJ1-1, with D maybe TRBD1 (6 bases). The sequence was obtained from a human donor in good health. The CDR3 here is CAIREQGLNTEAFF. In nucleotides, the CDR3 is TGTGCCATCAGGGAACAGGGCTTGAACACTGAAGCTTTCTTT.